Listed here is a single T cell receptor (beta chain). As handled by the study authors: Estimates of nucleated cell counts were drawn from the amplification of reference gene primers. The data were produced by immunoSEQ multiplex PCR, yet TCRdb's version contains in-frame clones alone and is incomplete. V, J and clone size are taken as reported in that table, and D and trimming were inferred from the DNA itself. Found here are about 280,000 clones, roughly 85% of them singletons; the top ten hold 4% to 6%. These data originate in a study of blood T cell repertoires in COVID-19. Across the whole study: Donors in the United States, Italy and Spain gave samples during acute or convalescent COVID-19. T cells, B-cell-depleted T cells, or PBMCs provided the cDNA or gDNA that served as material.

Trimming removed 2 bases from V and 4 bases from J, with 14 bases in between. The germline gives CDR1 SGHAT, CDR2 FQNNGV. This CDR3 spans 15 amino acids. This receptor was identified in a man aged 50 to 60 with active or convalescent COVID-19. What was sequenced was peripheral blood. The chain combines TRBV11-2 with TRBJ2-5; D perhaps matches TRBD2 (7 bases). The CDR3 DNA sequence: TGTGCCAGCAGCTTAAGGGGGAGGGCCCGAGAGACCCAGTACTTC. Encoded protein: CASSLRGRARETQYF.